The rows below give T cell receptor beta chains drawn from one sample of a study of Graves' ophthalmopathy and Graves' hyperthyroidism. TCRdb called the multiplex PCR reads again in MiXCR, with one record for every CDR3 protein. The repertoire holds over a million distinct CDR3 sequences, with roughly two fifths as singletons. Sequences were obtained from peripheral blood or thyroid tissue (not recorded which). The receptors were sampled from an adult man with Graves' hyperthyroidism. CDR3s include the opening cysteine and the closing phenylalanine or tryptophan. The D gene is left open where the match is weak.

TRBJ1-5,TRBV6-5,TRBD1,CASSSSGTGGYQPQHF
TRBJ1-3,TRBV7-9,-,CASTPDFGNTIYF
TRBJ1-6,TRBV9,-,CASSPRQGSLNSPLHF
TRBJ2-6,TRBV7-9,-,CASGRSGANVLTF
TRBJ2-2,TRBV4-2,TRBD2,CASSQGTSGGGIGELFF
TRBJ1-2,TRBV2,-,CASMIPSTNYGYTF
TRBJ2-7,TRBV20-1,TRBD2,CSARDPRLAGVYEQYF
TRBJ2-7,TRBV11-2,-,CASDNSYEQYF
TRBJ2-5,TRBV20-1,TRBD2,CSAREASGTQYF
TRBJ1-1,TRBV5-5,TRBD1,CASSLFPGQGSGTEAFF
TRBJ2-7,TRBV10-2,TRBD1,CASSAGDRRQQYF
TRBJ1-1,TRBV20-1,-,CSADRKAFF
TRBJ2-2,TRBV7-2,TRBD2,CASSYSGGNTGELFF
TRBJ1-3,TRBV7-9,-,CASRADSGNTIYF
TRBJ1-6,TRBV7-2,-,CASSPARFTSPLHF
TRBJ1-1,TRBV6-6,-,CASGQPIYEAFF
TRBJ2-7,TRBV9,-,CASSAGGNQVLDEQYF
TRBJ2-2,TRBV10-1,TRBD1,CASRETGSGELFF
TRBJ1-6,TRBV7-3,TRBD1,CASSFYGQGRSPLHF
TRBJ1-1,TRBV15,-,CATSRVGDISNTEAFF
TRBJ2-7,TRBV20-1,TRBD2,CSARHPGLTYEQYF
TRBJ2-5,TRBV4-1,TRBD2,CASSQTGTSGSLYF
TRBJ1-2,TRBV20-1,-,CSARKDTNYGYTF
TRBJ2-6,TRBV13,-,CASSLQGTRVLTF
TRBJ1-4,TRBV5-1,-,CASSFLQGPPNEKLFF
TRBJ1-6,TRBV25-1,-,CAGTSNSPLHF
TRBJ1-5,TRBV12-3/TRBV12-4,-,CANSFRGQYNQPQHF
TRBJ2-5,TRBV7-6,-,CASSLWGDNQETQYF
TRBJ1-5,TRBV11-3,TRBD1,CASSLDGTVYSNQPQHF
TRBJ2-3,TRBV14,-,CASSQQGRGFTDTQYF
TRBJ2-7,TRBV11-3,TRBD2,CASSLDGRLAGVDEQYF
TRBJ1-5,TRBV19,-,CASSIVFIQLHSNQPQHF
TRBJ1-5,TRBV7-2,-,CASNAAGAGGQPQHF
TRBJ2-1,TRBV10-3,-,CAISGRLGNEQFF
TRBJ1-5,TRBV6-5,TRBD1,CASSKQGAGNQPQHF
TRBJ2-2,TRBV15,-,CATTGRQQAFSGELFF
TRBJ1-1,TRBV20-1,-,CSARARGTEAFF
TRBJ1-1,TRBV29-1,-,CSAHVGGRDTEAFF
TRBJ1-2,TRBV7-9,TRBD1,CASSLIGQGWGYTF
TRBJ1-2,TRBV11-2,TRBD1,CASSLDHRQGPYGYTF
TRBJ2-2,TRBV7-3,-,CASSHTGPTGELFF
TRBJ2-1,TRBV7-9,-,CASSPSTRVDFF
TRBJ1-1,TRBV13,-,CASSLGQDWSTEAFF
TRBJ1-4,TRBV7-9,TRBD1,CASSPNRGWQEKLFF
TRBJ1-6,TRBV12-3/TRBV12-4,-,CASSQERPGQINSPLHF
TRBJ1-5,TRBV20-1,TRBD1,CSASDPSDRDNQPQHF
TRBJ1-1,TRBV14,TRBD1,CASSLQGASRAFF
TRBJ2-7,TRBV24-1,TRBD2,CAPNATSGSGYEQYF
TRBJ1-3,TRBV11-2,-,CASSPDFSWVSGNTIYF
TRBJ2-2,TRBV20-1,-,CSASSQRNTGELFF
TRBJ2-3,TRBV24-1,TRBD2,CATSDLTSGLTDTQYF
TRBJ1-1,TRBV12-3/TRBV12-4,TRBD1,CASSLRTGPNTEAFF
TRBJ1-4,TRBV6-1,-,CASSEASGGLYEKLFF
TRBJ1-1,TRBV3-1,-,CASSRDTGGTEAFF
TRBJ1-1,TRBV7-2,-,CASSLEIRRGTEAFF